This passage covers 5 T cell receptor beta chains from one sample sequenced in a study of beta chain features in type 1 diabetes. Findings of the study overall: Among all four CD4+ subsets, Type 1 diabetes patients had TCRB CDR3s that were moderately but significantly shorter.

Reverse transcription of all isolated RNA meant that expressed TCRB transcripts were sequenced. Using immunoSEQ multiplex PCR, the repertoire was profiled, and TCRdb retains in-frame clones only, with some absent. Among 160,000 or so clones listed, 8.5% to 10% were seen once. For these receptors, no antigen is known. Sequencing input: central memory CD4+ T cells from blood. The source of these receptors is a woman aged 25-40 years with type 1 diabetes.

The chain uses TRBV5-1 and TRBJ2-5; possible D gene TRBD1, 6 bases. Germline V gives CDR1 SGHRS, CDR2 YFSETQ. The CDR3 has 15 residues. The V and J ends lost 4 bases and 2 bases respectively, with 15 bases between them. CDR3 sequence: CASSKHRDTQETQYF. DNA of the CDR3: TGCGCCAGCAGCAAACACCGGGACACACAAGAGACCCAGTACTTC.

The V call is TRBV11-1, the J call TRBJ2-1; 12 nucleotides match TRBD2. V lost 4 bases and J lost 4; bases outside the gene matches: 11. Germline CDR1 is SGHAT and CDR2 is FQDESV (reference sequence). The CDR3 extends over 18 amino acids. The CDR3, as DNA: TGTGCCAGCAGCTATAAACGGCAGACTAGCGGGAGTTACAATGAGCAGTTCTTC. It is translated as CASSYKRQTSGSYNEQFF.

This clone was seen a few times. The chain is built from TRBV7-8 and TRBJ2-1; 12 nucleotides match TRBD2. Trimming at V came to 8 bases and at J to 2 bases, leaving 7 bases not matched to a gene. CDR1 is SGHVS, CDR2 FQNEAQ, per germline. CDR3 length: 16 amino acids. CDR3 region: CASLRTSGTTYNEQFF. CDR3 DNA sequence: TGTGCCAGCTTACGGACTAGCGGGACGACCTACAATGAGCAGTTCTTC.

A few counts support this clone. The chain uses TRBV5-4 and TRBJ2-5, with D perhaps matching TRBD2 (6 bases). The germline V gene has CDR1 SGHNT and CDR2 YYREEE (reference sequence). The V and J ends lost 2 bases and 5 bases respectively, with 19 bases between them. The CDR3 runs 16 residues. In DNA, the CDR3 is TGTGCCAGCAGCTTTAATCCCTCCGGGAGCGGGGAGACCCAGTACTTC. It translates to CASSFNPSGSGETQYF.

This chain connects TRBV4-2 to TRBJ2-3; D remains unclear. Germline V gene data show CDR1 as LGHNA and CDR2 as YNFKEQ. Trimming left V 0 bases short and J 0 bases short, with 7 bases between. The CDR3 totals 15 residues. The CDR3 nucleotides are TGTGCCAGCAGCCAAGATCGGGTTAGCACAGATACGCAGTATTTT. Protein product: CASSQDRVSTDTQYF.